This T cell receptor beta chain came from a study of blood T cell repertoires in COVID-19. Study as a whole: The samples span acute and convalescent COVID-19 from the United States, Italy and Spain. PBMCs, B-cell-depleted T cells, or T cells provided the cDNA or gDNA that made up the material.

As originally analysed: Cell counts per sample came from amplifying reference gene primers. Sequencing used immunoSEQ multiplex PCR; TCRdb keeps in-frame clones, though not all of them. Clonal size and the V and J genes are those of that table, whereas D and trimming came from the DNA. The sample lists 220,000 or so clones; about 80% were seen once. V lost 0 bases, J lost 6 bases, and 14 bases lay in between. CDR3 length: 15 amino acids. Germline assignment: CDR1 LNHNV and CDR2 YYDKDF (reference sequence). This clone was counted between two and nine times. The sample taken for sequencing was peripheral blood. The chain combines TRBV15 with TRBJ1-2; tentative D call: TRBD1 (6 bases). The receptor's source is a young woman who had recovered from COVID-19. The CDR3 region has the DNA TGTGCCACCAGCAGAGATTGGGGCAGGGGAAATGGCTACACCTTC. Translated: CATSRDWGRGNGYTF.